This TCR beta chain was observed in a study of PD-1 blockade in classical Hodgkin lymphoma. On the study more broadly: Once every 2 weeks, patients received intravenous nivolumab at 3 mg/kg.

Assay: immunoSEQ multiplex PCR; the TCRdb copy retains only in-frame clones and omits some. This sample carries some 27,000 clones, approximately 80% of them seen once, and the ten largest clones take approximately 0.62%. The time point: cycle 4 day 1 (C4D1), after about 6 weeks of nivolumab. Every patient experienced relapse after autologous stem cell transplantation, and brentuximab vedotin exposure varied. Purification of CD4+ T cells from thawed PBMCs was achieved by magnetic negative selection. Progressive disease, partial response or complete response was each patient's best response. Sequenced here: CD4+ T cells from blood, sampled before the fourth cycle of nivolumab. The sequence came from a human donor with classical Hodgkin lymphoma.

CDR3 DNA sequence: TGCGCCAGCAGTACAGGGTCTGGGGCCAACGTCCTGACTTTC. Residues: CASSTGSGANVLTF. The V call is TRBV5-1, the J call TRBJ2-6, with D perhaps TRBD1 (6 bases). The ends were cut back, 5 bases at V and 1 base at J, with 7 bases in the middle. In germline, CDR1 is SGHRS, CDR2 YFSETQ. CDR3 length: 14 residues.